Ten or more counts support the clone carrying this T cell receptor beta chain. What it binds is unknown. This sample was taken from a study of T cell repertoires in cytomegalovirus infection. Across the whole study: Shared public TCR beta signatures pointed to both CMV infection and a matching HLA type. Findings and caveats of the study: Predominance within the ex vivo response was attributable to HLA-C-restricted CMV-specific TCR beta clonotypes. Pooled public TCR beta family frequency picked out CMV carriers with the relevant HLA.

TCRdb reprocessed the reads via MiXCR and lists one record per CDR3 protein. Of more than 150,000 distinct CDR3 sequences listed, roughly a fifth were seen once; the top ten hold just under 3%. Trimming took off 5 bases at V and 7 bases at J, with 12 bases between the two ends. CDR3 length: 13 residues. This sequence joins TRBV12-3 or TRBV12-4 and TRBJ1-5; possible D gene TRBD1, 6 bases. Sequenced sample: PBMCs. This receptor was identified in a human donor in good health (CMV status not recorded). Some clones in this sample may be carry-over from other donors' samples. CDR3 DNA sequence: TGTGCCAGCAGTACCACAGGGAGGCAGCCCCAGCATTTT. Translated, it gives CASSTTGRQPQHF.